Presented here are 12 T cell receptor beta chains from one specimen sequenced in a study of cytomegalovirus exposure and HLA in healthy donors. The PCR contained 60 Vbeta and 13 Jbeta primers. Profiling relied on immunoSEQ multiplex PCR, and the TCRdb table lists in-frame clones only, not all of them. The repertoire consists of under 150,000 clones, with roughly four fifths occurring once and the leading ten covering more than 1.5%. Source material: PBMCs. The source of these receptors is a man aged 18 to 35 in good health and CMV-seronegative.

The chain's CDR3 is CASGLGLTGFNGYTF. In DNA, the CDR3 is TGTGCTAGTGGTTTGGGCCTGACAGGGTTCAATGGCTACACCTTC. The J gene is TRBJ1-2, the V gene TRBV12-5, with TRBD1 matching over 7 bases. The CDR3 runs 15 residues. J was trimmed by 6 bases and V by 1 base; bases with no gene match: 8. Germline CDR1 LGHNT, CDR2 FRNRAP. The full variable domain, its missing parts supplied by reference TRBV12-5 and TRBJ1-2, is DARVTQTPRHKVTEMGQEVTMRCQPILGHNTVFWYRQTMMQGLELLAYFRNRAPLDDSGMPKDRFSAEMPDATLATLKIQPSEPRDSAVYFCASGLGLTGFNGYTFGSGTRLTVV.

This clone has a handful of counts. The chain carries TRBV6-4 and TRBJ2-3, with 14 bases lining up with TRBD2. Germline V gene lookup returns CDR1 MRHNA and CDR2 SNTAGT. The CDR3 runs 14 residues. Unmatched junction bases numbered 2, after V lost 6 bases and J lost 6 bases. The CDR3 sequence: CASRTSGGADTQYF. CDR3 in DNA: TGTGCCAGCAGGACTAGCGGGGGGGCCGATACGCAGTATTTT.

This chain uses TRBV5-1 with TRBJ2-7; possible D gene TRBD1, 6 bases. The CDR3 runs to 14 residues. CDR1 and CDR2 from the germline V gene are SGHRS and YFSETQ. The V end was cut by 1 base, the J end by 3 bases, with 11 bases between. The DNA of the CDR3 is TGCGCCAGCAGCTTGCTAGGGGGAAGCTACGAGCAGTACTTC. This codes for CASSLLGGSYEQYF.

The chain uses TRBV9 and TRBJ1-5, with D possibly matching TRBD1 (6 bases). This CDR3 is 15 amino acids long. In germline, CDR1 is SGDLS, CDR2 YYNGEE. The ends were cut back, 3 bases at V and 3 bases at J, with 13 bases in the middle. The CDR3 spells CASSALDSSNQPQHF. DNA for the CDR3: TGTGCCAGCAGCGCCCTGGACAGCTCCAATCAGCCCCAGCATTTT.

This clone was observed a single time. This chain uses TRBV27 with TRBJ1-2; 7 bases fit TRBD1. The J segment lost 6 bases and the V segment lost 4 bases, leaving 5 bases of the junction unmatched. The CDR3 length is 13 residues. Germline V gives CDR1 MNHEY, CDR2 SMNVEV (reference sequence). The CDR3 protein is CASSYTGANGYTF. The CDR3 region has the DNA TGTGCCAGCAGTTATACAGGGGCAAATGGCTACACCTTC.

The J gene is TRBJ1-1, the V gene TRBV6-6; 8 nucleotides line up with TRBD1. This CDR3 region has 14 residues. The V gene's germline CDR1 is MNHNY and CDR2 SVGAGI (reference sequence). V gave up 0 bases and J gave up 6 bases; unmatched junction bases: 3. In nucleotides, the CDR3 is TGTGCCAGCAGTTACTCGCAGGGACAGGCTGAAGCTTTCTTT. Translating gives CASSYSQGQAEAFF.

This chain links TRBV5-4 with TRBJ1-1; D is unresolved. The V gene's germline CDR1 is SGHNT and CDR2 YYREEE (reference sequence). The CDR3 has 14 amino acids. V was trimmed by 4 bases and J by 1 base, leaving 11 bases between them. The CDR3 bases are TGTGCCAGCAGCCGACGAGGGCAGAACACTGAAGCTTTCTTT. Translation: CASSRRGQNTEAFF. The entire variable domain, with the rest obtained from reference TRBV5-4 and TRBJ1-1, is as follows: ETGVTQSPTHLIKTRGQQVTLRCSSQSGHNTVSWYQQALGQGPQFIFQYYREEENGRGNFPPRFSGLQFPNYSSELNVNALELDDSALYLCASSRRGQNTEAFFGQGTRLTVV.

This clone was found a few times. The genes are TRBV19 and TRBJ2-7; a possible D gene is TRBD2 (7 bases). The CDR3 totals 16 residues. V was cut by 6 bases and J by 2 bases, with 20 bases left in between. Germline CDR1 is LNHDA and CDR2 is SQIVND (reference sequence). CDR3 bases: TGTGCCAGTAGCTGGGGGGGACAAAGACGTGCCTACGAGCAGTACTTC. This codes for CASSWGGQRRAYEQYF.

This clone was counted between two and nine times. The chain has TRBV9 and TRBJ1-1; 11 bases align to TRBD1. CDR1 and CDR2 (germline): SGDLS, YYNGEE. The CDR3 sequence is 19 residues long. Losses at the gene ends were 4 bases for V and 5 bases for J; bases not matched to a gene: 19. The CDR3 reads CASSPLGISDRGLYTEAFF. The CDR3 nucleotides read TGTGCCAGCAGCCCCTTAGGCATATCGGACAGGGGGCTTTATACTGAAGCTTTCTTT.

The chain couples TRBV7-9 to TRBJ2-7, with 10 bases aligning to TRBD1. Germline loops: CDR1 SEHNR, CDR2 FQNEAQ (reference sequence). With 5 bases clipped from V and 5 bases from J, the junction kept 6 bases outside the gene matches. The CDR3 is 14 residues long. The CDR3 DNA reads TGTGCCAGCAGCCCCAGGGACAGGGGTAACGAGCAGTACTTC. Translating it yields CASSPRDRGNEQYF.

The gene calls are TRBV9 and TRBJ1-6; 8 nucleotides line up with TRBD1. Losses at the gene ends were 4 bases for V and 6 bases for J; bases not matched to a gene: 6. Germline loops: CDR1 SGDLS, CDR2 YYNGEE. The CDR3 runs 15 residues. The CDR3 region has the DNA TGTGCCAGCAGCTCGAGAGGACAGGGTAATTCACCCCTCCACTTT. Translated, it gives CASSSRGQGNSPLHF.

This rearrangement joins TRBV5-6 to TRBJ2-7, with D possibly being TRBD2 (5 bases). In germline, CDR1 is SGHDT, CDR2 YYEEEE. V lost 0 bases, J lost 6 bases, and 10 bases lay in between. The CDR3 is 13 amino acids. The CDR3 coding sequence is TGTGCCAGCAGCTTGGGAGGGTCGGGCGAGCAGTACTTC. Residues: CASSLGGSGEQYF.